This T cell receptor (beta chain) is drawn from a study of shared clonotypes between healthy human individuals (dated by TCRdb to the early 2020s). Broadly, across the study: The cohort included a few men and a couple of women between 18 and 49 years of age. For each donor, three plates each were used for CD4 naive and CD4 memory, two plates were used for CD8 naive, and one plate was used for CD8 memory. Blood TCR repertoires of five healthy adults were deeply sequenced to estimate repertoire size and the extent of clonotype sharing between individuals. Between about 0.94 and 8.9 billion PBMCs per donor were obtained by leukapheresis. To increase sequencing depth and limit assay-specific biases, TCR repertoire library preparation and sequencing were carried out by different laboratories using diverse techniques. The investigation overall reported the following: Higher generation probabilities were observed for clonotypes shared by all four sorted-subset donors than for non-shared clonotypes. Naive subsets generally had larger estimated clonotype richness than memory subsets. Pairwise subsampling indicated that sequencing depth was expected to affect the degree of clonotype sharing among donors. Incomplete sequencing was indicated by rarefaction of sorted-subset datasets, despite the large sequencing depth. Sampling was restricted to blood, and TCR repertoires in tissues likely differ from the TCR repertoires found in blood. Because the study included only a small number of donors, the genetic and exposure-history diversity represented was limited. Sharing across a few donors was observed for about 5% of naive CD4, 3% to 4% of naive CD8, 2.3% of memory CD4, and around 0.4% of memory CD8 clonotypes.

From the germline V gene, CDR1 is SGHDT and CDR2 is YYEEEE. From its cysteine to its phenylalanine, the CDR3 spans 15 amino acids. Only the CDR3 part of the read is kept: 45 bases, read in frame from the first base. V ends up 4 bases short and J 9 bases short, with an unmatched junction base count of 5. Using the deep immunoSEQ assay, TCR CDR3 regions were amplified from genomic DNA by multiplex PCR. Extracted genomic DNA from each cell subset was spread evenly across all wells of several immunoSEQ 96-well plates, with each plate serving as a replicate. For sorted subsets, each replicate PCR was loaded with around 220 ng genomic DNA, equivalent to 30,000 to 35,000 T cell genomes. Purified libraries were quantified with a Qubit 3.0 fluorometer, sized on a Bioanalyzer 2100, and re-quantified with the KAPA Library Quantification kit. Every immunoSEQ 96-well plate was sequenced on a dedicated single-read 150-cycle Illumina NextSeq 550 flow cell. Per the authors' processing: Because only junctional sequences without quality scores were contained in the immunoSEQ output, filtering matching that applied to full-length reads could not be performed. To assign V/J genes and CDR3, sequences were annotated against IMGT germline references using PyIR, a Python wrapper for IgBLAST v1.9. Any read was removed if the V/J assignment was weak (E-value above 1e-6), the CDR3 was missing, or the read contained stop codons, out-of-frame junctions, or ambiguous translated residues. V3J clonotypes were defined by identical inferred V gene, J gene, and CDR3 amino acid sequence. Percentage overlap between repertoires was calculated by dividing the number of shared unique clonotypes by the size of the smaller repertoire. Richness of each repertoire was evaluated using RTK rarefaction, the Chao1 estimator, and Recon v2.1 estimates of unobserved clonotypes. Generation probabilities were computed with OLGA for all TCRbeta clonotypes obtained by the gDNA method from four donors. TCRdb stores this immuneACCESS table with in-frame sequences only. Part of the clones is absent; in the studies checked, under half of the shortfall reflects unresolved V genes, and no reason is known for the rest. V and J calls and clone size are given by that table; D and trimming were obtained from the DNA. Here the sample has roughly 1,600,000 clones; less than 99% occur a single time. Jointly, the top ten make up around 0.38% of the sample.

Healthy HIV-negative adults with no recently reported acute infections or vaccinations were included as donors. Every donor was a Caucasian adult residing in Nashville, Tennessee, USA. Magnetic negative selection was used to enrich CD4+ T cells, after which naive cells were positively selected on CD45RA and the negative fraction became the memory subset. Blood was obtained by leukapheresis, after which PBMCs were separated by Ficoll-Histopaque density gradient centrifugation and cryopreserved in liquid nitrogen vapor phase. Analytical flow cytometry was used to check the purity and quantity of every magnetically sorted T cell population. From each sorted fraction, genomic DNA was isolated and quantified by UV absorbance on a Nanodrop 2000c. Worth noting for this clone: No antigen is known for it. No per-base quality is available; no much larger clone lies one base away.

The specimen was naive CD4+ T cells sorted from blood. In the paper's terms, the cell subset or site label means: CD45RA+ positively selected. The V gene is TRBV5-6 and the J gene is TRBJ2-3; a stretch of 16 junction bases matches TRBD2. This TCR was recovered from a man aged 25-45 years in good health. The bases are TGTGCCAGCAGCCCCGGGACTAGCGGGAGGGACACGCAGTATTTT. This encodes CASSPGTSGRDTQYF.